Listed below are T cell receptor beta chains from one sample, sequenced in a study of monozygotic twins with inflammatory bowel disease. TCRdb reprocessed the 5' RACE reads, with one entry per CDR3 protein and no DNA. Its table lists over 150,000 distinct CDR3 sequences. The sequenced sample consisted of blood. These receptors came from a human donor with ulcerative colitis or Crohn's disease, or a healthy co-twin of an affected twin (not recorded which). Both conserved end residues are part of each CDR3. The listing skips clone size in some rows; elsewhere it reads once, few, many or a size class.

v_call	j_call	clone_size	cdr3_length	cdr3_aa
TRBV7-7	TRBJ2-1	NA	16	CASSLYVGGSYNEQFF
TRBV15	TRBJ2-5	NA	17	CATSREGGGLQRETQYF
TRBV5-1	TRBJ2-1	NA	15	CASSFGGARYNEQFF
TRBV5-4	TRBJ2-2	NA	13	CASSPANTGELFF
TRBV7-2	TRBJ2-1	NA	13	CASSLLAGNEQFF
TRBV27	TRBJ1-6	NA	14	CASSLSARVSPLHF
TRBV4-1	TRBJ2-6	NA	17	CASSPRRPVPGANVLTF
TRBV27	TRBJ1-1	NA	12	CASTPWNTEAFF
TRBV7-9	TRBJ1-2	NA	15	CASSLAVPRSAGYTF
TRBV18	TRBJ1-3	NA	19	CASSPQRPGQGSGGNTIYF
TRBV7-9	TRBJ2-3	NA	16	CASRPGRGQNTDTQYF
TRBV18	TRBJ1-5	NA	16	CASSTKGTAHNQPQHF
TRBV7-2	TRBJ2-1	NA	12	CASSLYGNEQFF
TRBV24-1	TRBJ2-5	NA	15	CATSDPGTSVETQYF
TRBV12-3/TRBV12-4	TRBJ1-2	NA	16	CASSSQVWTSNYGYTF
TRBV18	TRBJ2-5	NA	15	CASSPIGLYQETQYF
TRBV6-2/TRBV6-3	TRBJ2-4	NA	16	CASSSALAGIKNMQYF
TRBV12-3/TRBV12-4	TRBJ2-1	NA	14	CASIRRAPYNEQFF
TRBV5-1	TRBJ2-7	NA	14	CASSLSGMNYEQYF
TRBV2	TRBJ2-7	NA	13	CASTEGQFYEQYF
TRBV27	TRBJ2-3	NA	16	CASSPGRGGHVDTQYF
TRBV29-1	TRBJ2-2	NA	13	CSVTDRVVGELFF
TRBV12-3/TRBV12-4	TRBJ1-5	NA	12	CASSSTGQPQHF
TRBV3-1	TRBJ2-1	NA	21	CASSQAPDSGTRVFSYNEQFF
TRBV12-3/TRBV12-4	TRBJ2-1	NA	14	CASSSELAHNEQFF
TRBV29-1	TRBJ2-1	NA	12	CSVEQGWNEQFF
TRBV7-9	TRBJ2-3	NA	14	CASSLTGDGDTQYF
TRBV21-1	TRBJ2-1	NA	14	CATYPGGDLNEQFF
TRBV4-1	TRBJ2-2	NA	14	CASSQAGVPGELFF
TRBV5-1	TRBJ2-2	NA	16	CASSPLDTSNTGELFF
TRBV6-4	TRBJ2-2	NA	15	CASSDSSGYTGELFF
TRBV30	TRBJ2-1	NA	12	CAWGSRANEQFF
TRBV24-1	TRBJ2-3	NA	12	CATSLGGDTQYF
TRBV7-9	TRBJ2-2	NA	15	CASSLSSGRSGELFF
TRBV5-1	TRBJ1-3	NA	15	CASRTTGQGADTIYF
TRBV20-1	TRBJ2-3	NA	15	CSGPGLAGEFNTQYF
TRBV5-1	TRBJ1-5	NA	15	CASSLEGRGNQPQHF
TRBV20-1	TRBJ2-7	NA	13	CSATGTGIYEQYF
TRBV20-1	TRBJ1-5	NA	14	CSARTGGLGQPQYF
TRBV11-2	TRBJ2-1	NA	13	CASNRDWINEQFF
TRBV9	TRBJ2-3	NA	15	CASSNRTSGTDTQYF
TRBV30	TRBJ1-5	NA	12	CAWNRDNQPQHF
TRBV20-1	TRBJ1-5	NA	16	CSARDRQPDSNQPQHF
TRBV28	TRBJ2-1	NA	16	CASSLGFMSSYNEQFF
TRBV5-1	TRBJ2-1	NA	12	CASSLGVNEQFF
TRBV7-9	TRBJ2-5	NA	14	CASSFESVRETQYF
TRBV20-1	TRBJ1-5	NA	14	CSARKWGGSQPQHF
TRBV19	TRBJ1-6	NA	13	CASRDRVESPLHF
TRBV10-3	TRBJ2-5	NA	14	CAIKIEGRQETQYF
TRBV18	TRBJ2-2	NA	17	CASSQGVGRAVTGELFF
TRBV3-1	TRBJ1-1	NA	14	CASSQVETNTEAFF
TRBV28	TRBJ2-1	NA	17	CASSSQKTASSYNEQFF
TRBV28	TRBJ2-3	medium-sized	15	CASSLSGPGPDTQYF
TRBV6-5	TRBJ2-3	NA	15	CASSYLAGGFDMQYF
TRBV5-1	TRBJ2-7	NA	14	CASSHPGTANEQYF
TRBV3-1	TRBJ2-7	NA	14	CASSHTSGQDEQYF
TRBV27	TRBJ2-1	NA	16	CASSLWSSGTYNEQFF
TRBV7-7	TRBJ2-7	NA	12	CASSPEGIVQYF
TRBV18	TRBJ2-7	NA	13	CASLETGGHEQYF